The clone carrying this T cell receptor (beta chain) was seen a handful of times. The record originates from a study of beta chain features in type 1 diabetes. Study context: Across all samples, some 98 million sorted cells were examined.

CDR3 size: 11 residues. Germline V gives CDR1 MNHNS, CDR2 SASEGT. V was trimmed by 5 bases and J by 9 bases, leaving 8 bases between them. Isolated RNA was reverse transcribed in full, so expressed TCRB transcripts were sequenced. Clones were sequenced by immunoSEQ multiplex PCR, and TCRdb holds only the in-frame ones, with some missing. The sample has 900,000 or so clones, 15% to 20% seen once. V is TRBV6-1 and J is TRBJ2-1; the D is unclear. Sequenced input: naive CD4+ T cells from blood. The sequence was collected from a woman aged 18-29 years in good health. Here the CDR3 DNA reads TGTGCCAGCAGTCGCGTCCGTGAGCAGTTCTTC. Translation: CASSRVREQFF.